This section outlines one T cell receptor beta chain sequence together with its context. Its antigen has not been determined. The sample holds no much larger clone one base away, and base qualities are not on file. Libraries were built with the immunoSEQ multiplex PCR assay. As stored in TCRdb, this immuneACCESS dataset retains in-frame rearrangements with V and J assigned. A fraction of the clones does not appear; measured against another copy, unresolved V genes explain less than half of the discrepancy, and the remainder lacks a known reason. This sample lists around 48,000 clones; approximately 92% were detected once. The ten most abundant clones make up around 0.9% of the sample. The data were taken from a study of T cell changes during pregnancy in multiple sclerosis (dated by TCRdb to the late 2010s). General notes on the study: In women with multiple sclerosis, the researchers looked at how the T cell repertoire shifted as pregnancy progressed.

V is trimmed back by 0 bases and J by 6 bases, and the junction contains 4 bases that no gene match accounts for. From the germline V gene, CDR1 is SGHAT and CDR2 is FQNNGV. Taken from cysteine to phenylalanine, the CDR3 has 16 residues. CDR3 DNA only is kept here, 48 bases in frame from base 1. This receptor chain uses TRBV11-2 and TRBJ2-1; 11 of the junction bases match TRBD2. The specimen was CD4+ T cells from peripheral blood mononuclear cells, collected in the second trimester of pregnancy. This TCR was recovered from a female donor in good health, enrolled as a control in a pregnancy study. The nucleotide sequence reads as follows: TGTGCCAGCAGCTTAGAGGTAGCGGGAGGGGTCAATGAGCAGTTCTTC. Its protein is CASSLEVAGGVNEQFF.